These T cell receptor beta chains were read from a single sample in a study of cytomegalovirus exposure and HLA in healthy donors. The repertoire was sequenced with immunoSEQ multiplex PCR; TCRdb's copy has only in-frame clones and lacks some. The sample includes some 190,000 clones, 75% to 90% of them seen just once. What was sequenced was PBMCs. The receptor source for this set is a man aged 30-40 years in good health and CMV-seronegative. CDR3s include the opening cysteine and the closing phenylalanine or tryptophan. D genes are given only for firm matches. A row's size may be missing; if present it is once, few, many or a size class.

CDR3,DNA,V,D,J,size
CASKRGLAGDNEQFF,TGTGCCAGTAAGAGGGGACTAGCGGGAGACAATGAGCAGTTCTTC,TRBV19,TRBD2,TRBJ2-1,few
CASSPPGTGYEQYF,TGTGCCAGCAGCCCGCCCGGGACAGGTTACGAGCAGTACTTC,TRBV7-8,TRBD1,TRBJ2-7,NA
CSVEGLLRRQGAGEAFF,TGCAGCGTTGAAGGCCTCCTTAGACGACAGGGGGCGGGGGAAGCTTTCTTT,TRBV29-1,TRBD1,TRBJ1-1,once
CASSQAPMGLQEEQFF,TGCGCCAGCAGCCAAGCTCCTATGGGGCTACAGGAAGAGCAGTTCTTC,TRBV4-1,NA,TRBJ2-1,NA
CASSPVTSGRNTDTQYF,TGTGCCAGCAGTCCCGTGACTAGCGGGAGGAACACAGATACGCAGTATTTT,TRBV28,TRBD2,TRBJ2-3,NA
CASSLTSGGTYEQYF,TGCGCCAGCAGCCTGACTAGCGGGGGAACCTACGAGCAGTACTTC,TRBV5-1,TRBD2,TRBJ2-7,NA
CSGGNRGKNIQYF,TGCAGCGGTGGGAACCGGGGAAAAAACATTCAGTACTTC,TRBV29-1,NA,TRBJ2-4,NA
CSSRLVRYTNQETQYF,TGTTCCAGCAGACTGGTGAGGTACACTAATCAAGAGACCCAGTACTTC,TRBV7-9,NA,TRBJ2-5,NA
CASSAPGLVETQYF,TGTGCCAGCAGTGCCCCGGGACTGGTAGAGACCCAGTACTTC,TRBV7-9,NA,TRBJ2-5,NA
CASSLLQNTGELFF,TGTGCCAGCAGCTTATTACAGAACACCGGGGAGCTGTTTTTT,TRBV7-9,NA,TRBJ2-2,NA
CASSLVPGSGANVLTF,TGTGCCAGCAGCTTAGTCCCAGGGTCAGGGGCCAACGTCCTGACTTTC,TRBV7-8,NA,TRBJ2-6,NA
CASSWTTSEIYNEQFF,TGTGCCAGCAGCTGGACGACTAGTGAAATATACAATGAGCAGTTCTTC,TRBV11-2,NA,TRBJ2-1,NA
CASSLGGSYNEQFF,TGTGCCAGCTCGTTAGGGGGTTCCTACAATGAGCAGTTCTTC,TRBV6-5,NA,TRBJ2-1,NA
CAISETTGYTEAFF,TGTGCCATCAGTGAGACTACAGGGTACACTGAAGCTTTCTTT,TRBV10-3,NA,TRBJ1-1,NA
CSVVDRSLLGYTF,TGCAGCGTTGTGGACAGAAGCCTACTTGGCTACACCTTC,TRBV29-1,NA,TRBJ1-2,NA
CASRGTGNSFQYF,TGTGCCAGCAGAGGGACAGGGAACTCTTTTCAGTACTTC,TRBV28,TRBD1,TRBJ2-7,NA
CASSPGLSYNGQFF,TGTGCCAGCAGTCCGGGACTCTCCTACAATGGGCAGTTCTTC,TRBV6-4,NA,TRBJ2-1,NA
CASSLPGGRSGYTF,TGCGCCAGCAGCTTGCCCGGGGGGCGAAGTGGCTACACCTTC,TRBV5-1,NA,TRBJ1-2,NA
CASSEAVRGRNQPQHF,TGTGCCAGCAGTGAAGCGGTCAGGGGGCGCAATCAGCCCCAGCATTTT,TRBV2,TRBD1,TRBJ1-5,NA
CASSSGTSVDEQFF,TGTGCCAGCAGTTCGGGGACTAGCGTCGATGAGCAGTTCTTC,TRBV27,TRBD2,TRBJ2-1,NA
CASSLAAGGRTEAFF,TGTGCCAGCAGCTTAGCGGCAGGGGGCAGGACTGAAGCTTTCTTT,TRBV7-6,TRBD1,TRBJ1-1,NA
CASSDPGQGPYGYTF,TGTGCCAGCAGCGATCCCGGACAGGGTCCCTATGGCTACACCTTC,TRBV6-5,TRBD1,TRBJ1-2,NA
CASSSRGGANYNEQFF,TGTGCCAGCAGTTCCCGCGGGGGGGCAAATTACAATGAGCAGTTCTTC,TRBV6-5,TRBD2,TRBJ2-1,NA
CASSLARGPIYNEQFF,TGTGCCAGCAGCCTGGCCAGGGGACCTATATACAATGAGCAGTTCTTC,TRBV7-9,NA,TRBJ2-1,once
CSVVQVIGDRYF,TGCAGCGTTGTTCAGGTGATCGGGGACAGGTATTTT,TRBV29-1,TRBD1,TRBJ2-3,NA
CASGTVNYGYTF,TGTGCCTCCGGGACAGTGAACTATGGCTACACCTTC,TRBV28,TRBD1,TRBJ1-2,NA
CASEGAGEQYF,TGTGCCAGCGAGGGTGCGGGCGAGCAGTACTTC,TRBV6-1,NA,TRBJ2-7,few
CASKVLAGEGEQFF,TGCGCCAGCAAGGTGCTAGCGGGAGAGGGGGAGCAGTTCTTC,TRBV5-1,TRBD2,TRBJ2-1,NA
CASSLQGATGELFF,TGTGCCAGCAGCTTACAGGGTGCCACCGGGGAGCTGTTTTTT,TRBV7-2,NA,TRBJ2-2,NA
CASSLDGRGYYEQYF,TGCGCCAGCAGCTTGGACGGCAGGGGATACTACGAGCAGTACTTC,TRBV5-1,NA,TRBJ2-7,few
CASSSRVPQYF,TGTGCCAGCAGTTCCAGGGTCCCCCAGTACTTC,TRBV28,NA,TRBJ2-5,NA
CASSLRVPVNTEAFF,TGTGCCAGCAGTTTACGAGTCCCCGTGAACACTGAAGCTTTCTTT,TRBV28,NA,TRBJ1-1,NA
CASRPNGTARTDTQYF,TGTGCCAGCAGGCCTAACGGGACTGCGCGCACAGATACGCAGTATTTT,TRBV7-9,NA,TRBJ2-3,NA
CASSLDRDQPQHF,TGTGCCAGCAGCCTTGACAGGGATCAGCCCCAGCATTTT,TRBV11-2,TRBD1,TRBJ1-5,few
CATSAQRQETQYF,TGCGCCACCTCAGCCCAGCGGCAAGAGACCCAGTACTTC,TRBV10-1,NA,TRBJ2-5,NA
CSASGQGSYTF,TGCAGTGCGTCGGGACAGGGAAGCTACACCTTC,TRBV20-1,TRBD1,TRBJ1-2,NA
CASSQVLQGIAEAFF,TGTGCCAGCAGCCAAGTTTTACAGGGGATAGCTGAAGCTTTCTTT,TRBV4-2,TRBD1,TRBJ1-1,NA
CASTNTWGGEAVYGYTF,TGTGCCAGCACCAATACGTGGGGGGGGGAAGCCGTCTATGGCTACACCTTC,TRBV7-8,NA,TRBJ1-2,NA
CASSRTSTSYEQYF,TGTGCCAGCAGCCGGACATCTACCTCCTACGAGCAGTACTTC,TRBV6-5,NA,TRBJ2-7,once
CASSSSWRDRGELFF,TGTGCCAGCAGCAGCTCATGGCGGGATCGGGGGGAGCTGTTTTTT,TRBV5-5,NA,TRBJ2-2,NA
CASNIQGISTDTQYF,TGTGCCAGCAATATACAGGGGATTAGCACAGATACGCAGTATTTT,TRBV2,TRBD1,TRBJ2-3,NA
CASSIRSGGANEQFF,TGTGCCAGTAGTATACGGAGCGGGGGGGCCAATGAGCAGTTCTTC,TRBV19,TRBD2,TRBJ2-1,NA
CASRAIGGEQFF,TGTGCCAGCAGAGCGATAGGGGGTGAGCAGTTCTTC,TRBV6-1,NA,TRBJ2-1,NA
CASSYNYEQYF,TGTGCCAGCAGCTATAACTACGAGCAGTACTTC,TRBV6-6,NA,TRBJ2-7,NA
CASAGTGGYEQYF,TGTGCCAGCGCCGGGACAGGGGGCTACGAGCAGTACTTC,TRBV6-1,TRBD1,TRBJ2-7,NA
CASSSPGKSYNEQFF,TGTGCCAGCAGTTCCCCGGGGAAGTCATACAATGAGCAGTTCTTC,TRBV28,NA,TRBJ2-1,NA
CASHRDYNSPLHF,TGTGCCAGCCACAGGGACTATAATTCACCCCTCCACTTT,TRBV18,NA,TRBJ1-6,NA
CTSSQAHITSVVIKSTDTQYF,TGCACCAGCAGCCAAGCCCATATTACTAGCGTAGTAATAAAAAGCACAGATACGCAGTATTTT,TRBV1,NA,TRBJ2-3,few